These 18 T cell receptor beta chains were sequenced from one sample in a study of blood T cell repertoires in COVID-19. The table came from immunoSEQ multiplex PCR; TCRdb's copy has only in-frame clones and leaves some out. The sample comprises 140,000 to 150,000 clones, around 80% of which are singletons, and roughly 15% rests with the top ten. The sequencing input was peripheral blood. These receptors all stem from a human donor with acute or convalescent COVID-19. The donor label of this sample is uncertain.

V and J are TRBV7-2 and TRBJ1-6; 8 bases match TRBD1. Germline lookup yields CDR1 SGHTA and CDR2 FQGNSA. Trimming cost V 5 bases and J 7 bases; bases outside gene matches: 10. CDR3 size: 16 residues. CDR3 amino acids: CASSISTGGKNSPLHF. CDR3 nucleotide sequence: TGTGCCAGCAGCATATCTACAGGGGGGAAAAATTCACCCCTCCACTTT. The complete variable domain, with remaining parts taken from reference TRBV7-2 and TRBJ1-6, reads GAGVSQSPSNKVTEKGKDVELRCDPISGHTALYWYRQSLGQGLEFLIYFQGNSAPDKSGLPSDRFSAERTGGSVSTLTIQRTQQEDSAVYLCASSISTGGKNSPLHFGNGTRLTVT.

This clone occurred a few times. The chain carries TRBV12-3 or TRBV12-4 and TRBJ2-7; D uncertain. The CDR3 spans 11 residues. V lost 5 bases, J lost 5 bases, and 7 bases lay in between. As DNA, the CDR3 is TGTGCCAGCAGTAAGAGAGACGAGCAGTACTTC. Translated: CASSKRDEQYF.

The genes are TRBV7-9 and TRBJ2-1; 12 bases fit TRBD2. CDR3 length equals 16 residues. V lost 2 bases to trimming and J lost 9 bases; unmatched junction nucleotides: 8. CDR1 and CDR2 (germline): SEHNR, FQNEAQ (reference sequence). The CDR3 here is CASSLSTVTSGGEQFF. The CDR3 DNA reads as TGTGCCAGCAGCTTATCCACCGTGACTAGCGGGGGTGAGCAGTTCTTC.

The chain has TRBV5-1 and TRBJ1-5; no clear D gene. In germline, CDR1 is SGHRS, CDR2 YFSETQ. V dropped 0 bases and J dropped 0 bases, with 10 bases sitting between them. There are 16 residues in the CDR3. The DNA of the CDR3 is TGCGCCAGCAGCTTGGCCGGGAGGGCTAGCAATCAGCCCCAGCATTTT. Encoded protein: CASSLAGRASNQPQHF.

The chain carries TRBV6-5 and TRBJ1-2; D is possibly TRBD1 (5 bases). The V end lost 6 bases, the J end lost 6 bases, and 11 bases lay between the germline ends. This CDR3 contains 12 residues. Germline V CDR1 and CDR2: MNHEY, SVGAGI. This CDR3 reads CASRDRIHGYTF. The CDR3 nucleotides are TGTGCCAGCAGAGACAGAATCCATGGCTACACCTTC.

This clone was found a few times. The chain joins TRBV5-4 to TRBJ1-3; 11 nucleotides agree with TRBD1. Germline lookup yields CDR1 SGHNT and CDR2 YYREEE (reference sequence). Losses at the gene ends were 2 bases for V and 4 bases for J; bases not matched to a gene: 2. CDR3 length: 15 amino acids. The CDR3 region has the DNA TGTGCCAGCAGCTTTGGGACAGGGGGAGGAAACACCATATATTTT. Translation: CASSFGTGGGNTIYF.

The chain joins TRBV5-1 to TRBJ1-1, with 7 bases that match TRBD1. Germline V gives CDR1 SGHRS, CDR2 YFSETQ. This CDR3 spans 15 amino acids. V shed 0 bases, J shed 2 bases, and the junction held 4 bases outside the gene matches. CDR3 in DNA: TGCGCCAGCAGCTTGGTCCGGGACAGCAACACTGAAGCTTTCTTT. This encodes CASSLVRDSNTEAFF.

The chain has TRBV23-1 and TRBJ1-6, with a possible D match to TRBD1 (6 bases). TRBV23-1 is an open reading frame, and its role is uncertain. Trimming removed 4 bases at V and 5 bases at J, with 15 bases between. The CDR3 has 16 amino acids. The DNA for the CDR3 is TGCGCCAGCAGTCCCCTACCCGACAGGAATAATTCACCCCTCCACTTT. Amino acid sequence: CASSPLPDRNNSPLHF.

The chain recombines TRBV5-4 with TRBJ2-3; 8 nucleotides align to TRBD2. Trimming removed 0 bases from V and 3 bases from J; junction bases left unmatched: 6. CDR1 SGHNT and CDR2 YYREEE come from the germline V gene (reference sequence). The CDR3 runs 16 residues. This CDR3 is CASSLAGGASTDTQYF. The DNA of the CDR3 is TGTGCCAGCAGCTTGGCCGGGGGGGCTAGTACAGATACGCAGTATTTT.

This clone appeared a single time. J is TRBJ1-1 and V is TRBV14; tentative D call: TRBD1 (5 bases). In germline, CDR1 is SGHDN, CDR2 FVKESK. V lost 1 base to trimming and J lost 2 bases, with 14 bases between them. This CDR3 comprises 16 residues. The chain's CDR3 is CASSQVVQGRNTEAFF. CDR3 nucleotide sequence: TGTGCCAGCAGCCAAGTGGTGCAGGGAAGAAACACTGAAGCTTTCTTT.

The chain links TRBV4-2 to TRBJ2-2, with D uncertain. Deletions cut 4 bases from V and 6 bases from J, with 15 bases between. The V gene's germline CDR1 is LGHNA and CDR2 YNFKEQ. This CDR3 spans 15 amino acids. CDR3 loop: CASSPTVIEAGELFF. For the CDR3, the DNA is TGTGCCAGCAGCCCGACTGTGATAGAAGCCGGGGAGCTGTTTTTT.

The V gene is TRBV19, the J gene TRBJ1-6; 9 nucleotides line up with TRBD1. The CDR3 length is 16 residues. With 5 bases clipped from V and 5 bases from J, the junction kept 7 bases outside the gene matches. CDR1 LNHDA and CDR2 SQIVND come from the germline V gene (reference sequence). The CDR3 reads CASSFLGTGNNSPLHF. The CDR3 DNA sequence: TGTGCCAGTAGTTTTCTCGGGACAGGGAATAATTCACCCCTCCACTTT. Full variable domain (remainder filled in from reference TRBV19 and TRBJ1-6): DGGITQSPKYLFRKEGQNVTLSCEQNLNHDAMYWYRQDPGQGLRLIYYSQIVNDFQKGDIAEGYSVSREKKESFPLTVTSAQKNPTAFYLCASSFLGTGNNSPLHFGNGTRLTVT.

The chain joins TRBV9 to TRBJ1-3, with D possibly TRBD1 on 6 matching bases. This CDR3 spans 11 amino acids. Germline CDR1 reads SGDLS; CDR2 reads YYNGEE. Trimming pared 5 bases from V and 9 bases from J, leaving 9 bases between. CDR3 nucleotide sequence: TGTGCCAGCAGTGACAGGAGCACCATATATTTT. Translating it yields CASSDRSTIYF.

The CDR3 sequence is CASSPLPLESSGNTIYF. The CDR3 DNA is TGTGCCAGCAGCCCCCTTCCCCTTGAGAGCTCTGGAAACACCATATATTTT. The rearrangement links TRBV7-9 to TRBJ1-3; the D is unclear. Germline values: CDR1 SEHNR, CDR2 FQNEAQ (reference sequence). The ends were cut back, 5 bases at V and 0 bases at J, with 17 bases in the middle. There are 17 residues in the CDR3.

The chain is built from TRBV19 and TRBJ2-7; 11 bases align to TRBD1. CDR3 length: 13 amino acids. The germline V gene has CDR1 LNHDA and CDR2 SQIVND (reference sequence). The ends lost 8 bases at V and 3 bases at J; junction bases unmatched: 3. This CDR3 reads CASGGTGGYEQYF. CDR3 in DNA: TGTGCCAGTGGCGGGACAGGGGGCTACGAGCAGTACTTC.

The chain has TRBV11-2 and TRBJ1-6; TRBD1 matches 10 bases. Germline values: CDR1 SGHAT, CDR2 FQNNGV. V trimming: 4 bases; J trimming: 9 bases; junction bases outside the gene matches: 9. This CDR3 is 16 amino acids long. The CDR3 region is CASSSPDRGLGSPLHF. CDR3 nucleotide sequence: TGTGCCAGCAGCTCCCCCGACAGGGGGCTGGGTTCACCCCTCCACTTT.

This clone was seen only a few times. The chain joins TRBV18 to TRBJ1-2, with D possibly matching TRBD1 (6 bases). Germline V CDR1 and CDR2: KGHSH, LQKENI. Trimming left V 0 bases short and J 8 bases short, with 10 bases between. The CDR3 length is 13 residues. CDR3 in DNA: TGTGCCAGCTCACCACCGACAGGCGACGGCTACACCTTC. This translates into CASSPPTGDGYTF.

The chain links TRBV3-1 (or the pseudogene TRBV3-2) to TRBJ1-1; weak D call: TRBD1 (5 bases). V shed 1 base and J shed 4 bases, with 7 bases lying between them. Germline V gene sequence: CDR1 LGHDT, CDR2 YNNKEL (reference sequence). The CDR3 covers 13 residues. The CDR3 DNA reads TGTGCCAGCAGCCAAGGGGGCCGCACTGAAGCTTTCTTT. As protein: CASSQGGRTEAFF.